The 4 T cell receptor beta chains below all came from one sample that was sequenced in a study of blood T cell repertoires in COVID-19. Sequencing used immunoSEQ multiplex PCR; TCRdb keeps in-frame clones, though not all of them. The sample lists some 270,000 clones; 80% to 85% were seen once. The sample taken for sequencing was peripheral blood. These receptors were obtained from a middle-aged woman who had recovered from COVID-19.

A few counts support this clone. The V and J genes are TRBV4-1 and TRBJ2-5; 8 bases map to TRBD1. Germline loops: CDR1 MGHRA, CDR2 YSYEKL. J was trimmed by 5 bases and V by 2 bases; bases with no gene match: 13. There are 17 residues in the CDR3. CDR3 DNA: TGCGCCAGCAGCCAACTCATTCTCCTCAGGGGGCGGGAGACCCAGTACTTC. Protein: CASSQLILLRGRETQYF.

This chain connects TRBV3-1 (or the pseudogene TRBV3-2) to TRBJ1-1; tentatively, D is TRBD1 (5 bases). V was trimmed by 6 bases and J by 5 bases, leaving 10 bases between them. Germline values: CDR1 LGHDT, CDR2 YNNKEL (reference sequence). The CDR3 extends over 12 amino acids. For the CDR3, the DNA is TGTGCCAGCAGAAACGGGGGTACTGAAGCTTTCTTT. Translation gives CASRNGGTEAFF.

The chain has TRBV7-3 and TRBJ2-3, with 9 bases fitting TRBD2. Trimming removed 3 bases from V and 0 bases from J; junction bases left unmatched: 10. From germline, CDR1 is SGHTA and CDR2 FQGTGA. This CDR3 is built from 18 residues. The CDR3 DNA reads TGTGCCAGCAGCTTGGTTCCCCTAGCGGGGAAAAGCACAGATACGCAGTATTTT. This translates into CASSLVPLAGKSTDTQYF.

This rearrangement joins TRBV5-1 to TRBJ2-1; D is unresolved. The CDR3 totals 13 residues. V lost 4 bases to trimming and J lost 6 bases, with 11 bases between them. Germline values: CDR1 SGHRS, CDR2 YFSETQ. For the CDR3, the DNA is TGCGCCAGCAGCGGGCCTTCAACCAATGAGCAGTTCTTC. Amino acids: CASSGPSTNEQFF.